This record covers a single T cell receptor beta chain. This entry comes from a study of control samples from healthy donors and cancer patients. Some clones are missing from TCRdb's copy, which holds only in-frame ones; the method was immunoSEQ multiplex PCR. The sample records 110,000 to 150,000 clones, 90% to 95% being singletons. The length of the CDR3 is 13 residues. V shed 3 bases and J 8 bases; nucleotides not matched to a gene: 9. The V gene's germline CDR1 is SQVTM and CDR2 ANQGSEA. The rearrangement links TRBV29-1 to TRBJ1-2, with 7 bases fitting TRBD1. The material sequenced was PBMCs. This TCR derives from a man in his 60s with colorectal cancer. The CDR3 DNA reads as TGCAGCGTTGAGGTGGTAGGGGGCGCAGGCTACACCTTC. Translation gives CSVEVVGGAGYTF.